The T cell receptor beta chain described here comes from a study of response to subunit inactivated influenza vaccine. General study points: The authors put forward the suggestion that each seasonal influenza vaccination may bring in only a limited number of new T cells.

Each CDR3 protein is one row after TCRdb ran MiXCR on the RT-PCR reads. This sample yields more than 200,000 distinct CDR3 sequences, of which roughly an eighth are seen a single time; under 10% belongs to the top ten. On this clonotype: No antigen is known for it.

After removal of 3 bases from V and 2 bases from J, the junction contained 10 bases not matched to a gene. The CDR3 consists of 18 residues. From germline, CDR1 is SGHRS and CDR2 YFSETQ. The sequence was collected from a man between 50 and 59 years old who received an inactivated influenza vaccine. The chain employs TRBV5-1 and TRBJ2-6, with TRBD2 matching over 8 bases. The input for sequencing was non-naive T cells sorted from PBMCs, taken 14 days before vaccination. For the CDR3, the DNA is TGCGCCAGCAGCTGGACGGGAGGGGAGGGACCTGGGGCCAACGTCCTGACTTTC. This sequence encodes CASSWTGGEGPGANVLTF.